This T cell receptor beta chain appears in the sequencing data of a study of human T cells and chemical hapten exposure. Time point: pre-sensitization, week 0. Treatment here: therapeutic diphenylcyclopropenone sensitization with weekly scalp DPC. Unmatched junction bases numbered 8, after V lost 5 bases and J lost 3 bases. This CDR3 comprises 15 residues. Per germline, CDR1 SEHNR and CDR2 FQNEAQ (reference sequence). TCRdb processed the RACE reads anew with MiXCR; each CDR3 protein has one entry. Of approximately 260,000 distinct CDR3 sequences listed, roughly 7.4% are singletons. This sequence originates from a young man with alopecia areata. Some clones in this sample may be carry-over from other donors' samples. The chain carries TRBV7-9 and TRBJ2-7; 9 bases line up with TRBD2. This material consisted of whole blood, taken in connection with sensitization to the hapten diphenylcyclopropenone (DPC). The CDR3 coding sequence is TGTGCCAGCAGCGGAGGGACTAGCAGGCGCTACGAGCAGTACGTC. Translation: CASSGGTSRRYEQYV.